Shown below are 22 T cell receptor beta chains from a single sample sequenced in a study of PD-1 blockade in classical Hodgkin lymphoma. The time point is: cycle 4 day 1 (C4D1), after more than five weeks of nivolumab. Following autologous stem cell transplantation, relapse occurred in every patient, and exposure to brentuximab vedotin varied. Generated by immunoSEQ multiplex PCR, the TCRdb table keeps only in-frame clones and is missing some. The repertoire holds 85,000 to 90,000 clones, with around nine tenths as singletons. Sequencing was performed on peripheral blood mononuclear cells (PBMCs), taken before the fourth cycle of nivolumab. These TCRs come from a human donor with classical Hodgkin lymphoma.

CDR3 in amino acids: CASSWDGPGDTIYF. The CDR3 DNA reads as TGCGCCAGCAGCTGGGACGGCCCCGGGGACACCATATATTTT. The chain employs TRBV5-1 and TRBJ1-3; possibly TRBD1 for D (5 bases). This CDR3 has 14 amino acids. V was shortened by 3 bases and J by 8 bases, with 15 bases between the two germline ends. Germline assignment: CDR1 SGHRS and CDR2 YFSETQ.

The chain joins TRBV27 to TRBJ2-7; 8 positions agree with TRBD1. This CDR3 is 15 amino acids long. The germline CDR1 and CDR2 sequences are MNHEY and SMNVEV (reference sequence). V lost 5 bases to trimming and J lost 2 bases; unmatched junction nucleotides: 8. CDR3 protein: CASSLQTGETYEQYF. CDR3 DNA sequence: TGTGCCAGCAGTCTACAGACAGGGGAGACCTACGAGCAGTACTTC.

This chain connects TRBV4-3 to TRBJ1-4; D ambiguous. The CDR3 runs 15 residues. Germline values: CDR1 LGHNA, CDR2 YSLEER. V was shortened by 2 bases and J by 3 bases, with 10 bases between the two germline ends. The CDR3 DNA reads TGCGCCAGCAGCCAAATGAGGGCTGCTAATGAAAAACTGTTTTTT. This gives the protein CASSQMRAANEKLFF.

The genes are TRBV18 and TRBJ2-1; either TRBD1 or TRBD2 may supply D (5 bases each). With 2 bases removed from V and 9 bases from J, the gap between germline ends came to 11 bases. Germline V CDR1 and CDR2: KGHSH, LQKENI. The CDR3 loop spans 13 amino acids. Written as DNA, the CDR3 is TGTGCCAGCTCACCATATAAGGGGAGTGAGCAGTTCTTC. It is translated as CASSPYKGSEQFF.

This chain links TRBV2 with TRBJ2-5, with D uncertain. Germline loops: CDR1 SNHLY, CDR2 FYNNEI. This CDR3 is built from 11 residues. The germline V and J ends were trimmed by 8 bases and 5 bases, with 9 bases remaining between them. The CDR3 nucleotides read TGTGCCAGCGAGTTACAGGAGACCCAGTACTTC. Its translation is CASELQETQYF.

The V gene is TRBV18, the J gene TRBJ1-4, with D tentatively TRBD1 (5 bases). The CDR3 covers 15 residues. Germline lookup yields CDR1 KGHSH and CDR2 LQKENI. V gave up 3 bases and J gave up 4 bases, with 12 bases separating them. In nucleotides, the CDR3 is TGTGCCAGCTCACCGGGCAGGGCTTTTAATGAAAAACTGTTTTTT. It encodes CASSPGRAFNEKLFF.

The V call is TRBV7-2, the J call TRBJ1-2; 8 bases fit TRBD1. The trim removed 3 bases at V and 8 bases at J, leaving 11 bases unmatched. The germline gives CDR1 SGHTA, CDR2 FQGNSA. This CDR3 contains 15 residues. This CDR3 reads CASSFSPSGGGGYTF. In DNA, the CDR3 is TGTGCCAGCAGCTTTTCCCCCTCAGGGGGCGGAGGCTACACCTTC.

For the CDR3, the DNA is TGCGCCAGCAGCTTAAGGGGGAACACTGAAGCTTTCTTT. Translation gives CASSLRGNTEAFF. The chain employs TRBV5-1 and TRBJ1-1; a weak D match, TRBD1 (5 bases). Trimming removed 2 bases from V and 1 base from J, with 6 bases in between. CDR3 length: 13 residues. The germline V gene has CDR1 SGHRS and CDR2 YFSETQ. The full variable domain, its missing parts supplied by reference TRBV5-1 and TRBJ1-1, is KAGVTQTPRYLIKTRGQQVTLSCSPISGHRSVSWYQQTPGQGLQFLFEYFSETQRNKGNFPGRFSGRQFSNSRSEMNVSTLELGDSALYLCASSLRGNTEAFFGQGTRLTVV.

As to this clone: At one boundary the junction diverges from the germline segment, which might be a read error. This rearrangement joins TRBV29-1 to TRBJ1-4, with D perhaps TRBD1 (5 bases). This CDR3 is built from 13 residues. Germline V gene sequence: CDR1 SQVTM, CDR2 ANQGSEA. The CDR3 is CSVGFPSGGKTVF. CDR3 in DNA: TGCAGCGTTGGTTTTCCTTCGGGGGGAAAAACTGTTTTT.

This chain uses TRBV30 with TRBJ2-7; D is possibly TRBD1 (5 bases). The germline gives CDR1 GTSNPN, CDR2 SVGIG (reference sequence). This CDR3 comprises 13 residues. Deletions cut 3 bases from V and 0 bases from J, with 9 bases between. The CDR3: CAWSTGFSYEQYF. The CDR3 DNA reads as TGTGCCTGGAGCACAGGTTTCTCCTACGAGCAGTACTTC.

The chain is built from TRBV7-9 and TRBJ2-5, with D tentatively TRBD1 (6 bases). Trimming left V 1 base short and J 5 bases short, with 11 bases between. The CDR3 consists of 14 residues. Germline-derived CDR1 and CDR2 are SEHNR and FQNEAQ (reference sequence). The CDR3 loop reads CASSLVSGEETQYF. In DNA, the CDR3 is TGTGCCAGCAGCTTAGTCTCAGGGGAGGAGACCCAGTACTTC.

The genes are TRBV4-2 and TRBJ2-7; the D gene is possibly TRBD1 (5 bases). Germline V lookup: CDR1 LGHNA, CDR2 YNFKEQ. V was cut by 0 bases and J by 2 bases, with 8 bases left in between. This CDR3 region has 14 residues. This CDR3 is CASSQDGAAYEQYF. The CDR3 region has the DNA TGTGCCAGCAGCCAAGATGGGGCCGCCTACGAGCAGTACTTC.

The chain is built from TRBV7-9 and TRBJ1-3; D possibly corresponds to TRBD1 (5 bases). Trimming took 4 bases from V and 1 from J, leaving 14 bases between them. The CDR3 contains 16 residues. The germline gives CDR1 SEHNR, CDR2 FQNEAQ (reference sequence). CDR3 bases: TGTGCCAGCAGCTCCCCGGGCTCAGGGTCTGGAAACACCATATATTTT. Translated, it gives CASSSPGSGSGNTIYF.

J is TRBJ2-3 and V is TRBV7-9; D remains ambiguous. Germline V gives CDR1 SEHNR, CDR2 FQNEAQ (reference sequence). This CDR3 spans 11 amino acids. V was cut by 6 bases and J by 6 bases, with 7 bases left in between. The CDR3 DNA sequence: TGTGCCAGCAGTTTACCCGATACGCAGTATTTT. This encodes CASSLPDTQYF.

The chain uses TRBV28 and TRBJ2-5; a weak D match, TRBD1 (5 bases). The last part of the DNA fits TRBJ2-7 better; the J call may be wrong. Per the germline V gene, CDR1 is MDHEN and CDR2 is SYDVKM. The CDR3 length is 14 residues. CDR3 in amino acids: CASSPTGSSYEQYF. CDR3 DNA sequence: TGTGCCAGCAGCCCTACAGGTTCCTCCTACGAGCAGTACTTC.

The rearrangement uses TRBV9 and TRBJ1-1; 7 positions agree with TRBD1. Germline-derived CDR1 and CDR2 are SGDLS and YYNGEE. J lost 5 bases, V lost 3 bases, and 10 bases had no gene match. The CDR3 is made up of 15 amino acids. In nucleotides, the CDR3 is TGTGCCAGCAGCGCGTGGGAGGGGGCGGTAACTGAAGCTTTCTTT. Translation: CASSAWEGAVTEAFF. The full variable domain, with the rest looked up from reference TRBV9 and TRBJ1-1, is DSGVTQTPKHLITATGQRVTLRCSPRSGDLSVYWYQQSLDQGLQFLIQYYNGEERAKGNILERFSAQQFPDLHSELNLSSLELGDSALYFCASSAWEGAVTEAFFGQGTRLTVV.

The chain carries TRBV6-1 and TRBJ1-2; D call uncertain. The V end lost 2 bases, the J end lost 2 bases, and 3 bases lay between the germline ends. Germline CDR1 and CDR2: MNHNS and SASEGT. The length of the CDR3 is 12 residues. As DNA, the CDR3 is TGTGCCAGCAGTGAACTGAACTATGGCTACACCTTC. Its translation is CASSELNYGYTF.

This chain joins TRBV7-3 and TRBJ2-1; 7 nucleotides align to TRBD2. Germline trimming cut 5 bases from V and 1 base from J; bases unmatched to any gene: 5. This CDR3 comprises 15 residues. Germline lookup yields CDR1 SGHTA and CDR2 FQGTGA. The CDR3 here is CASSPLAASYNEQFF. CDR3 in DNA: TGTGCCAGCAGCCCTCTAGCGGCGTCCTACAATGAGCAGTTCTTC. Drawing the rest from reference TRBV7-3 and TRBJ2-1, the complete variable domain is GAGVSQTPSNKVTEKGKYVELRCDPISGHTALYWYRQSLGQGPEFLIYFQGTGAADDSGLPNDRFFAVRPEGSVSTLKIQRTERGDSAVYLCASSPLAASYNEQFFGPGTRLTVL.

The chain joins TRBV7-6 to TRBJ1-1; D is ambiguous. Looked up from germline, CDR1 is SGHVS and CDR2 is FNYEAQ. V was cut by 2 bases and J by 3 bases, with 10 bases left in between. The CDR3 loop spans 14 amino acids. The CDR3 reads CASSLPWSDTEAFF. The CDR3 nucleotides are TGTGCCAGCAGCTTACCTTGGTCTGACACTGAAGCTTTCTTT.

V gene TRBV29-1 combines with J gene TRBJ2-5; tentative D call: TRBD2 (6 bases). The CDR3 runs to 13 residues. Germline CDR1 is SQVTM and CDR2 is ANQGSEA. Trimming left V 3 bases short and J 5 bases short, with 13 bases between. CDR3 sequence (DNA): TGCAGCGTTGAGTTTGCGGAGGGGGAGACCCAGTACTTC. It codes for CSVEFAEGETQYF. Drawing the rest from reference TRBV29-1 and TRBJ2-5, the complete variable domain is SAVISQKPSRDICQRGTSLTIQCQVDSQVTMMFWYRQQPGQSLTLIATANQGSEATYESGFVIDKFPISRPNLTFSTLTVSNMSPEDSSIYLCSVEFAEGETQYFGPGTRLLVL.

V gene TRBV6-1 combines with J gene TRBJ2-3, with D perhaps matching TRBD1 or TRBD2 (5 bases each). CDR3 length: 15 residues. The V gene lost 5 bases and the J gene lost 3 bases, with 15 bases spanning the gap. Germline loops: CDR1 MNHNS, CDR2 SASEGT. The CDR3 is CASSPPSGRTDTQYF. The CDR3 bases are TGTGCCAGCAGTCCTCCGTCAGGGAGAACAGATACGCAGTATTTT.

The chain combines TRBV25-1 with TRBJ2-2, with 11 bases identical to TRBD2. Trimming cost V 6 bases and J 4 bases; bases outside gene matches: 4. Germline CDR1 reads MGHDK; CDR2 reads SYGVNS. CDR3 length: 15 residues. The CDR3 is CASRNSGGATGELFF. DNA of the CDR3: TGTGCCAGCAGGAATAGCGGGGGGGCCACCGGGGAGCTGTTTTTT.